This is a list of T cell receptor beta chains from one sample in a study of blood T cells in healthy people across ages. TCRdb itself ran the 5' RACE reads through MiXCR, one entry per CDR3 protein. Of hundreds of thousands of distinct CDR3 sequences listed, around a fifth were seen once; the top ten hold 3% to 4.5%. The source material was blood. The receptor source for this set is a man between 65 and 85 years old in good health. Each CDR3 is given with its conserved first and last residue. The D gene is left open where the match is weak. Some rows mark clone size as missing; the rest say once, few, many or name a class of expanded clone.

J: TRBJ2-7
V: TRBV6-1
D: TRBD1
size: NA
CDR3: CASSEGGTVIYEQYF
DNA: TGTGCCAGCAGTGAAGGGGGGACAGTTATCTACGAGCAGTACTTC

J: TRBJ2-3
V: TRBV28
D: NA
size: few
CDR3: CASLAVRKDTQYF
DNA: TGTGCCAGCCTAGCAGTCCGGAAAGATACGCAGTATTTT

J: TRBJ2-1
V: TRBV2
D: TRBD2
size: NA
CDR3: CASGRELLNEQFF
DNA: TGTGCCAGCGGGCGGGAGCTGCTCAATGAGCAGTTCTTC

J: TRBJ2-7
V: TRBV6-4
D: NA
size: NA
CDR3: CASTSRGKYSRDYEQYF
DNA: TGTGCCAGCACTTCACGGGGAAAGTACTCGAGGGACTACGAGCAGTACTTC

J: TRBJ1-5
V: TRBV7-8
D: NA
size: many
CDR3: CASSFGGSGNQPQHF
DNA: TGTGCCAGCAGCTTTGGGGGTAGCGGCAATCAGCCCCAGCATTTT

J: TRBJ1-2
V: TRBV4-1
D: NA
size: NA
CDR3: CASSQDPSSYRDGYTF
DNA: TGCGCCAGCAGCCAAGATCCCAGCAGCTACAGGGATGGCTACACCTTC

J: TRBJ2-5
V: TRBV5-1
D: TRBD2
size: NA
CDR3: CASSLGTSGRSVETQYF
DNA: TGCGCCAGCAGCTTGGGGACTAGCGGGAGAAGCGTGGAGACCCAGTACTTC

J: TRBJ2-7
V: TRBV3-1
D: NA
size: NA
CDR3: CASSQDDRRRGEQYF
DNA: TGTGCCAGCAGCCAAGATGACAGGCGGAGGGGCGAGCAGTACTTC

J: TRBJ2-1
V: TRBV7-2
D: NA
size: few
CDR3: CASSLRKTYNEQFF
DNA: TGTGCCAGCAGCTTGCGGAAGACCTACAATGAGCAGTTCTTC

J: TRBJ2-1
V: TRBV12-3/TRBV12-4
D: TRBD1
size: NA
CDR3: CASRTGTGVNYNEQFF
DNA: TGTGCCAGCAGAACCGGGACAGGGGTAAACTACAATGAGCAGTTCTTC

J: TRBJ2-2
V: TRBV7-9
D: TRBD1
size: few
CDR3: CASSFSGTGGRHTGELFF
DNA: TGTGCCAGCAGCTTCTCCGGGACAGGGGGCAGGCACACCGGGGAGCTGTTTTTT

J: TRBJ1-6
V: TRBV6-6
D: TRBD1
size: NA
CDR3: CAGRQGPSSPLHF
DNA: TGTGCCGGGAGACAGGGTCCCTCTTCACCCCTCCACTTT

J: TRBJ2-7
V: TRBV7-2
D: TRBD2
size: few
CDR3: CASSLVASGRADRTYEQYF
DNA: TGTGCCAGCAGCTTAGTGGCTAGCGGGAGGGCCGATAGAACCTACGAGCAGTACTTC

J: TRBJ2-5
V: TRBV20-1
D: TRBD2
size: NA
CDR3: CSARWRGAETQYF
DNA: TGCAGTGCTAGATGGCGGGGGGCAGAGACCCAGTACTTC

J: TRBJ1-5
V: TRBV12-3/TRBV12-4
D: NA
size: few
CDR3: CASSSTGAGQPQHF
DNA: TGTGCCAGCAGTTCCACGGGAGCTGGGCAGCCCCAGCATTTT

J: TRBJ2-1
V: TRBV20-1
D: NA
size: NA
CDR3: CSAVSGVSYNEQFF
DNA: TGCAGTGCTGTAAGCGGAGTTTCCTACAATGAGCAGTTCTTC

J: TRBJ2-3
V: TRBV29-1
D: NA
size: many
CDR3: CSGEGTFSTDTQYF
DNA: TGCAGCGGGGAAGGGACATTCAGCACAGATACGCAGTATTTT

J: TRBJ2-5
V: TRBV29-1
D: TRBD1
size: many
CDR3: CSELQGIQETQYF
DNA: TGCAGCGAGTTACAGGGGATTCAAGAGACCCAGTACTTC

J: TRBJ2-5
V: TRBV11-2
D: NA
size: few
CDR3: CASSLAEGTWETQYF
DNA: TGTGCCAGCAGCTTAGCCGAAGGGACATGGGAGACCCAGTACTTC

J: TRBJ2-7
V: TRBV7-7
D: NA
size: NA
CDR3: CASSLSPTAYEQYF
DNA: TGTGCTAGCAGCTTGTCGCCTACAGCCTACGAGCAGTACTTC

J: TRBJ2-2
V: TRBV20-1
D: NA
size: NA
CDR3: CSASAGSSGELFF
DNA: TGCAGTGCTAGCGCCGGGTCATCCGGGGAGCTGTTTTTT

J: TRBJ1-1
V: TRBV3-1
D: NA
size: NA
CDR3: CASRTNGGETEAFF
DNA: TGTGCCAGCAGGACCAACGGGGGAGAAACTGAAGCTTTCTTT

J: TRBJ2-1
V: TRBV5-1
D: TRBD2
size: NA
CDR3: CASSWTGLASNEQFF
DNA: TGCGCCAGCAGCTGGACGGGACTAGCGAGTAATGAGCAGTTCTTC

J: TRBJ2-5
V: TRBV5-4
D: NA
size: NA
CDR3: CASSIGRKETQYF
DNA: TGTGCCAGCAGCATAGGACGGAAAGAGACCCAGTACTTC

J: TRBJ2-6
V: TRBV4-3
D: NA
size: NA
CDR3: CASSQEAGFGANVLTF
DNA: TGCGCCAGCAGCCAAGAGGCGGGGTTTGGGGCCAACGTCCTGACTTTC

J: TRBJ2-1
V: TRBV7-9
D: TRBD2
size: NA
CDR3: CASSGNVGGNEQFF
DNA: TGTGCCAGCAGCGGCAATGTCGGGGGGAATGAGCAGTTCTTC

J: TRBJ1-2
V: TRBV10-3
D: NA
size: NA
CDR3: CVISENYGNGYTF
DNA: TGTGTCATCAGTGAGAACTACGGGAATGGCTACACCTTC

J: TRBJ1-1
V: TRBV7-8
D: TRBD1
size: NA
CDR3: CASSLGTGPAFF
DNA: TGTGCCAGCAGCTTAGGGACAGGGCCAGCTTTCTTT